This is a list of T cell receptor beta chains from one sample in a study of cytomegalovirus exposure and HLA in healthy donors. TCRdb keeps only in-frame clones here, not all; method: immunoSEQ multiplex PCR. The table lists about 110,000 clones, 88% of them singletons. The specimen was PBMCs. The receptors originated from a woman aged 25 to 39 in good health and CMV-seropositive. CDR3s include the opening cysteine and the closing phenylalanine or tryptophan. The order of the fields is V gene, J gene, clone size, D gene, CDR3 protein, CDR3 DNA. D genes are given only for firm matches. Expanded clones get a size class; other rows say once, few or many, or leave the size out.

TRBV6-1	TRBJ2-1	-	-	CASSDRGSYNEQFF	TGTGCCAGCAGTGACAGGGGATCCTACAATGAGCAGTTCTTC
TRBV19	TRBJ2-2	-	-	CASRSLGGDTGELFF	TGTGCCAGTAGGTCATTAGGGGGGGACACCGGGGAGCTGTTTTTT
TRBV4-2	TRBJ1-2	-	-	CASSQDQYREGYTF	TGTGCCAGCAGCCAAGATCAGTACAGGGAAGGCTACACCTTC
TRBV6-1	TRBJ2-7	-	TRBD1	CASSTRTGWTYEQYF	TGTGCCAGCAGTACCCGGACAGGGTGGACCTACGAGCAGTACTTC
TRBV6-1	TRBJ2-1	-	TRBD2	CASSEDSSGANEQFF	TGTGCCAGCAGTGAAGATTCTAGCGGGGCCAATGAGCAGTTCTTC
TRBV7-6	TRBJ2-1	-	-	CASSLDRSYEQFF	TGTGCCAGCAGCTTAGACCGTAGCTATGAGCAGTTCTTC
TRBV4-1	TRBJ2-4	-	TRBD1	CASSQDRNQGQLAKNIQYF	TGCGCCAGCAGCCAAGATAGGAATCAGGGACAGCTAGCCAAAAACATTCAGTACTTC
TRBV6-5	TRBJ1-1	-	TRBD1	CASSSPGQGDTEAFF	TGTGCCAGCAGTTCTCCGGGACAGGGGGACACTGAAGCTTTCTTT
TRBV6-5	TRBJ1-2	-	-	CASSYGEAYGYTF	TGTGCCAGCAGTTATGGGGAGGCCTATGGCTACACCTTC
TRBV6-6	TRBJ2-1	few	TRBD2	CASSYLSGGTYNEQFF	TGTGCCAGCAGCTACCTTAGCGGGGGGACATACAATGAGCAGTTCTTC
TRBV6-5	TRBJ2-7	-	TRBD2	CASSRLADYEQYF	TGTGCCAGCAGTCGACTAGCTGACTACGAGCAGTACTTC
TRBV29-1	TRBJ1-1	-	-	CSVGHLQGQGSYAFF	TGCAGCGTTGGTCACCTGCAGGGGCAGGGGTCGTACGCTTTCTTT
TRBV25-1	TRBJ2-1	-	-	CASSALGDNEQFF	TGTGCCAGCAGCGCTCTAGGAGACAATGAGCAGTTCTTC
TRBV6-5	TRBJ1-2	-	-	CASSPHVGDYGYTF	TGTGCCAGCAGCCCACACGTAGGAGACTATGGCTACACCTTC
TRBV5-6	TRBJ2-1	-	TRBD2	CASISSGRVYNEQFF	TGTGCCAGCATCTCTAGCGGGAGAGTATACAATGAGCAGTTCTTC
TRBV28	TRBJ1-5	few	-	CASSPYLEPQHF	TGTGCCAGCAGTCCCTACTTAGAGCCCCAGCATTTT
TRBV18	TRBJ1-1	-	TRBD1	CASSRTGMNTEAFF	TGTGCCAGCTCGCGGACAGGCATGAACACTGAAGCTTTCTTT
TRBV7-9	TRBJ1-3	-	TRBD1	CASTRQGSGNTIYF	TGTGCCAGCACCCGACAGGGTTCTGGAAACACCATATATTTT
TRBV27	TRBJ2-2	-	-	CASSLSRQAGELFF	TGTGCCAGCAGTTTATCGCGGCAAGCCGGGGAGCTGTTTTTT
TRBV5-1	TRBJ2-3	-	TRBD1	CASSFIGDRDTDTQYF	TGCGCCAGCAGCTTCATAGGGGACAGGGATACAGATACGCAGTATTTT
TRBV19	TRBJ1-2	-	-	CASSRDRNYGYTF	TGTGCCAGTAGTCGCGACAGGAACTATGGCTACACCTTC
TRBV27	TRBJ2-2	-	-	CASSPSGRFANTGELFF	TGTGCCAGCAGTCCCTCGGGGAGATTCGCGAACACCGGGGAGCTGTTTTTT
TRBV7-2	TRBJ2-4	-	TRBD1	CASSLVIGTGQGRQNIQYF	TGTGCCAGCAGCTTAGTAATCGGGACCGGACAGGGGAGGCAAAACATTCAGTACTTC
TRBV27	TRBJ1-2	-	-	CASSLREGYGYTF	TGTGCCAGCAGTTTAAGGGAGGGATACGGCTACACCTTC
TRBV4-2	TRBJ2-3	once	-	CASSLGTSTDTQYF	TGTGCCAGCAGCCTCGGGACTAGCACAGATACGCAGTATTTT
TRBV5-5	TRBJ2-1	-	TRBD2	CASSPDLTSGSYNEQFF	TGTGCCAGCAGCCCCGATTTAACTAGCGGGAGCTACAATGAGCAGTTCTTC
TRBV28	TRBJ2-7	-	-	CASTPGVRVIYEQYF	TGTGCCAGCACCCCGGGGGTAAGGGTTATCTACGAGCAGTACTTC
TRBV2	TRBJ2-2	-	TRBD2	CASAELAGVTGELFF	TGTGCCAGCGCAGAACTAGCGGGAGTCACCGGGGAGCTGTTTTTT
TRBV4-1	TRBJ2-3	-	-	CASSPRPLELTDTQYF	TGCGCCAGCAGCCCTCGACCGCTAGAACTCACAGATACGCAGTATTTT
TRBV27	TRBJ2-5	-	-	CASSSWASLDSGPETQYF	TGTGCCAGCAGTTCTTGGGCCTCACTAGATTCGGGCCCAGAGACCCAGTACTTC
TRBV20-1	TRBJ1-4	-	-	CSARNGPKLFF	TGCAGTGCTAGAAATGGGCCGAAACTGTTTTTT
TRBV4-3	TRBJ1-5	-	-	CASSQALRQPQHF	TGCGCCAGCAGCCAAGCTCTTCGTCAGCCCCAGCATTTT
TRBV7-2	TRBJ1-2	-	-	CASSLRSASYGYTF	TGTGCCAGCAGCCTAAGGTCCGCTAGCTATGGCTACACCTTC
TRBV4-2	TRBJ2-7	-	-	CASSETRGNYEQYF	TGTGCCAGCAGTGAGACTAGGGGAAACTACGAGCAGTACTTC
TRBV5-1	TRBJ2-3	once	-	CASSLGQGTNPGTQYF	TGCGCCAGCAGCTTGGGGCAGGGGACAAACCCAGGTACGCAGTATTTT
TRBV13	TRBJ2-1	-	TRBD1	CASRQGASEQFF	TGTGCCAGCAGACAGGGGGCGAGTGAGCAGTTCTTC
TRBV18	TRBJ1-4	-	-	CASSAQASSDEKLFF	TGTGCCAGCTCAGCTCAGGCCTCCTCGGATGAAAAACTGTTTTTT
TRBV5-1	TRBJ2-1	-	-	CASSLGVTPPTFF	TGCGCCAGCAGCTTGGGCGTCACCCCACCTACGTTCTTC
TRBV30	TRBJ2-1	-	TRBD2	CAWTGSGRPYNEQFF	TGTGCCTGGACGGGGAGCGGGAGGCCCTACAATGAGCAGTTCTTC
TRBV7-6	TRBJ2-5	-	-	CASSLGIGTPQETQYF	TGTGCCAGCAGCTTAGGTATTGGGACACCCCAAGAGACCCAGTACTTC
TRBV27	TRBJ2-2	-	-	CASSFQDTGELFF	TGTGCCAGCAGTTTCCAGGATACCGGGGAGCTGTTTTTT
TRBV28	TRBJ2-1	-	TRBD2	CASSPTSGRDNEQFF	TGTGCCAGCAGTCCAACTAGCGGGAGAGATAATGAGCAGTTCTTC
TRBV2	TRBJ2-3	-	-	CASSLTDTQYF	TGTGCCAGCAGCCTTACAGATACGCAGTATTTT
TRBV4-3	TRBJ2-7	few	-	CASSQETGAFEQYF	TGCGCCAGCAGCCAAGAAACAGGCGCCTTCGAGCAGTACTTC
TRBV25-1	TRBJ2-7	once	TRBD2	CASGWGGYEQYF	TGTGCCAGCGGATGGGGGGGCTACGAGCAGTACTTC
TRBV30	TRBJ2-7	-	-	CAWSLSSYEQYF	TGTGCCTGGAGTTTGAGCTCCTACGAGCAGTACTTC
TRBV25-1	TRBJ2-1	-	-	CASSEFAEEAYNEQFF	TGTGCCAGCAGTGAATTCGCCGAGGAGGCCTACAATGAGCAGTTCTTC
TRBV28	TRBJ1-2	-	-	CASSLARGTNYGYTF	TGTGCCAGCAGTTTGGCCCGGGGGACCAACTATGGCTACACCTTC
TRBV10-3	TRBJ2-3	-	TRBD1	CAIKGQGGPDTQYF	TGTGCCATCAAGGGACAGGGGGGACCAGATACGCAGTATTTT
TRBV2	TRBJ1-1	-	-	CASSGHFTEAFF	TGTGCCAGCAGTGGACACTTCACTGAAGCTTTCTTT